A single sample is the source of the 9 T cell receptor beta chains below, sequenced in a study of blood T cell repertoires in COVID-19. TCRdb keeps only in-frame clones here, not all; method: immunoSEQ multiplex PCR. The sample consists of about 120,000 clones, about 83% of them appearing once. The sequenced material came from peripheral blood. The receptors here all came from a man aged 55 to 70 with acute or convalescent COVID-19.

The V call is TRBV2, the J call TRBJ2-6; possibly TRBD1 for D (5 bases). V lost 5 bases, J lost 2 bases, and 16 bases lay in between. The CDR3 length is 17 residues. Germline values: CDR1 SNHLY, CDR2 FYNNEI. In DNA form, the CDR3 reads TGTGCCAGCAGTCCACCCGCAGGGTCACCTGGGGCCAACGTCCTGACTTTC. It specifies CASSPPAGSPGANVLTF.

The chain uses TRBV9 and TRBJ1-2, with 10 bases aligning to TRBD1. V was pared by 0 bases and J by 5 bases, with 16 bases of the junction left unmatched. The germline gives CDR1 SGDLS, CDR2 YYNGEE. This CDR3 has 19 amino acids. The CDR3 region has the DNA TGTGCCAGCAGCGTAGCTAACCTGGGTTTCGGACAGGGGGATTATGGCTACACCTTC. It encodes CASSVANLGFGQGDYGYTF.

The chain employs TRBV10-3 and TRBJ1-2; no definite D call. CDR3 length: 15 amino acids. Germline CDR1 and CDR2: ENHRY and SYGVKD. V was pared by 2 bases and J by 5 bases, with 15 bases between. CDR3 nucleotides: TGTGCCATCAGTGAGGGGGAGGGCGCGGGGTATGGCTACACCTTC. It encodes CAISEGEGAGYGYTF.

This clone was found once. The CDR3 region has the DNA TGTGCCAGCAGCTCCTGGGAGGGACTACGCGGGCAGTACTTC. This translates into CASSSWEGLRGQYF. The V gene is TRBV11-2, the J gene TRBJ2-7; 7 bases align to TRBD2. The germline CDR1 and CDR2 sequences are SGHAT and FQNNGV. The CDR3 consists of 14 residues. Trimming cost V 4 bases and J 9 bases; bases outside gene matches: 12.

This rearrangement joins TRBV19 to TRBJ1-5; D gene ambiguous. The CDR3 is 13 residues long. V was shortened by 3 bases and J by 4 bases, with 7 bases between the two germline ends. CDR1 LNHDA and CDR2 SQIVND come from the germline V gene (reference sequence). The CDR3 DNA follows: TGTGCCAGTAGTATGGCGGGTAATCAGCCCCAGCATTTT. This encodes CASSMAGNQPQHF.

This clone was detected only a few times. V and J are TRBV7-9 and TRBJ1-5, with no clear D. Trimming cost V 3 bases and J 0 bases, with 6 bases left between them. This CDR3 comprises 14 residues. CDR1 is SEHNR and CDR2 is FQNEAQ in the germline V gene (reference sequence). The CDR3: CASSFGDSNQPQHF. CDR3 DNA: TGTGCCAGCAGCTTTGGAGATAGCAATCAGCCCCAGCATTTT.

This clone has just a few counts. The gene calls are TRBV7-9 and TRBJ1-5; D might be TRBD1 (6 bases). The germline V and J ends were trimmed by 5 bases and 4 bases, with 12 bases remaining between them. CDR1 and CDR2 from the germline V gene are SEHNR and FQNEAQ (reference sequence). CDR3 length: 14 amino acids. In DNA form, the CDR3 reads TGTGCCAGCAGCGCCTCAGGGGCTAATCAGCCCCAGCATTTT. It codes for CASSASGANQPQHF.

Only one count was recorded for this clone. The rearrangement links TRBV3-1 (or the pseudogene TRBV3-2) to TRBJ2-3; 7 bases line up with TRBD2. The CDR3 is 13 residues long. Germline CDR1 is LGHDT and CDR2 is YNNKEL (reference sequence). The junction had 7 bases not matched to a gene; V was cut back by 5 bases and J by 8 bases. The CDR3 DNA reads TGTGCCAGCAGCGAGAAGTTAGCGGGTACGCAGTATTTT. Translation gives CASSEKLAGTQYF.

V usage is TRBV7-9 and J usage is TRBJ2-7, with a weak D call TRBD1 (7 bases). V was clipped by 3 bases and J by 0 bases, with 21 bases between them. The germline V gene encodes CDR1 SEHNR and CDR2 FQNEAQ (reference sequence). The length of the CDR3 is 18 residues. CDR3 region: CASSFIGGQSLTSYEQYF. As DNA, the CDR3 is TGTGCCAGCAGCTTTATCGGGGGACAGTCACTTACCTCCTACGAGCAGTACTTC. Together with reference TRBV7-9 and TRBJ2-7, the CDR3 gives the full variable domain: DTGVSQNPRHKITKRGQNVTFRCDPISEHNRLYWYRQTLGQGPEFLTYFQNEAQLEKSRLLSDRFSAERPKGSFSTLEIQRTEQGDSAMYLCASSFIGGQSLTSYEQYFGPGTRLTVT.